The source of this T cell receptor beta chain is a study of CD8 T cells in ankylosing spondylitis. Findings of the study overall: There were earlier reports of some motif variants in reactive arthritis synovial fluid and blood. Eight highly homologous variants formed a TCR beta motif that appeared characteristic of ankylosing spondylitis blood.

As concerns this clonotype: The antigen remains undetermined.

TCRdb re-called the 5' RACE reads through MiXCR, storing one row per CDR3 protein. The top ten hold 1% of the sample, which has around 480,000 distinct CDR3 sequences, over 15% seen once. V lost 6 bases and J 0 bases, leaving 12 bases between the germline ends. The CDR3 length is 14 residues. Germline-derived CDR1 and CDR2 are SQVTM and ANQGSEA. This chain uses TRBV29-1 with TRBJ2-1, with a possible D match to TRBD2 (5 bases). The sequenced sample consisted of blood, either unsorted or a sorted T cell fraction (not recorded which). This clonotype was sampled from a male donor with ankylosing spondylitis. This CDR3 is CSVTRGTSYNEQFF. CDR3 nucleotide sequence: TGCAGCGTGACCCGGGGAACCTCCTACAATGAGCAGTTCTTC.